The 29 T cell receptor beta chains below come from one sample, sequenced in a study of blood T cell repertoires in COVID-19. The method was immunoSEQ multiplex PCR; TCRdb's version includes in-frame clones alone and lacks a portion of them. The sample has roughly 280,000 clones; about 90% are singletons. Sequenced sample: peripheral blood. The receptors come from a woman in her thirties with COVID-19, enrolled during active disease.

The chain employs TRBV10-1 and TRBJ2-5, with TRBD2 identical over 10 bases. Unmatched junction bases numbered 5, after V lost 5 bases and J lost 5 bases. This CDR3 has 14 residues. Per the germline V gene, CDR1 is WNHNN and CDR2 is SYGVQD (reference sequence). The CDR3 region is CASSLAGDAETQYF. The DNA for the CDR3 is TGCGCCAGCAGTCTAGCGGGAGATGCGGAGACCCAGTACTTC.

This chain connects TRBV7-9 to TRBJ2-7, with 9 bases aligning to TRBD1. The J segment lost 3 bases and the V segment lost 4 bases, leaving 7 bases of the junction unmatched. Germline CDR1 SEHNR, CDR2 FQNEAQ (reference sequence). The CDR3 totals 15 residues. In DNA form, the CDR3 reads TGTGCCAGCAGCTCCGGGACAGGGCGAGTCTACGAGCAGTACTTC. It encodes CASSSGTGRVYEQYF.

Comments on this clone: Its ends do not fully match the called genes, so a read error is possible. The gene calls are TRBV9 and TRBJ1-1, with a possible D match to TRBD1 (6 bases). The CDR3 covers 12 residues. Germline V gene sequence: CDR1 SGDLS, CDR2 YYNGEE. The CDR3 DNA follows: TGTGCCAGCAGCTCGGAGGGGGGGGGACTGCGCTTT. Amino acids: CASSSEGGGLRF.

This chain uses TRBV28 with TRBJ2-7, with a tentative D call TRBD1 (5 bases). In germline, CDR1 is MDHEN, CDR2 SYDVKM. The CDR3 extends over 13 amino acids. V shed 6 bases and J shed 2 bases, with 11 bases lying between them. The CDR3 bases are TGTGCCAGCAGCGACAGATTGACCTACGAGCAGTACTTC. It translates to CASSDRLTYEQYF.

The chain recombines TRBV10-3 with TRBJ1-1; TRBD1 agrees at 8 bases. The germline V gene has CDR1 ENHRY and CDR2 SYGVKD. Losses at the gene ends were 6 bases for V and 7 bases for J; bases not matched to a gene: 7. The CDR3 has 13 amino acids. The CDR3 DNA reads TGTGCCATCAGGCCGGGACAGGAAGTTGAAGCTTTCTTT. Amino acids: CAIRPGQEVEAFF.

The CDR3, as DNA: TGTGCCAGCAGTGACCCGGATAGGCGGGAGGGCGGTGAGCAGTTCTTC. Its translation is CASSDPDRREGGEQFF. The chain uses TRBV2 and TRBJ2-1; 9 bases agree with TRBD2. V gave up 3 bases and J gave up 9 bases; unmatched junction bases: 12. Germline V gives CDR1 SNHLY, CDR2 FYNNEI. CDR3 length: 16 residues.

Concerning this clone: At the DNA level, this CDR3 is encoded by other sequences in the same sample as well. The chain combines TRBV6-5 with TRBJ2-2; no reliable D call. The CDR3 runs 12 residues. Germline V CDR1 and CDR2: MNHEY, SVGAGI. Trimming took off 4 bases at V and 5 bases at J, with 5 bases between the two ends. CDR3 in DNA: TGTGCCAGCAGTTTCTATACCGGGGAGCTGTTTTTT. Protein product: CASSFYTGELFF.

The V gene is TRBV15, the J gene TRBJ2-7, with D possibly matching TRBD2 (5 bases). V was shortened by 0 bases and J by 6 bases, with 12 bases between the two germline ends. This CDR3 is built from 14 residues. CDR1 LNHNV and CDR2 YYDKDF come from the germline V gene (reference sequence). DNA of the CDR3: TGTGCCACCAGCAGAGACCCCCGGGGTGGCGAGCAGTACTTC. Translation: CATSRDPRGGEQYF.

V is TRBV5-6 and J is TRBJ2-5, with 11 bases that match TRBD1. Germline loops: CDR1 SGHDT, CDR2 YYEEEE. The CDR3 consists of 18 residues. V lost 3 bases and J lost 4; bases outside the gene matches: 14. This CDR3 reads CASSWGQGGWRGGETQYF. The DNA for the CDR3 is TGTGCCAGCAGCTGGGGACAGGGGGGCTGGAGAGGCGGAGAGACCCAGTACTTC.

The gene calls are TRBV19 and TRBJ2-1, with 11 bases lining up with TRBD2. The CDR3 sequence is 15 residues long. Trimming took 4 bases from V and 8 from J; bases not matched to a gene: 7. Looked up from germline, CDR1 is LNHDA and CDR2 is SQIVND (reference sequence). CDR3 sequence (DNA): TGTGCCAGTAGTACGGGACTAGCGGATTGGGATGAGCAGTTCTTC. This sequence encodes CASSTGLADWDEQFF.

This chain uses TRBV7-9 with TRBJ2-3; D unresolved. CDR1 is SEHNR and CDR2 is FQNEAQ in the germline V gene (reference sequence). The CDR3 length is 12 residues. The V gene lost 6 bases and the J gene lost 6 bases, with 10 bases spanning the gap. The CDR3 DNA follows: TGTGCCAGCAGGTTAATATTGGATACGCAGTATTTT. Protein sequence: CASRLILDTQYF.

This clone was counted a few times. The chain has TRBV27 and TRBJ2-7, with 7 nucleotides matching TRBD2. This CDR3 spans 14 amino acids. J was trimmed by 2 bases and V by 5 bases; bases with no gene match: 6. Germline CDR1 is MNHEY and CDR2 is SMNVEV (reference sequence). The CDR3 DNA is TGTGCCAGCAGTCCCGTAGCGGGCCCCTACGAGCAGTACTTC. Residues: CASSPVAGPYEQYF.

The CDR3: CASSLGRYRRNSNQPQHF. For the CDR3, the DNA is TGTGCCAGCAGCTTAGGGAGGTACCGCCGAAATAGCAATCAGCCCCAGCATTTT. This rearrangement joins TRBV13 to TRBJ1-5; unclear D gene. The V end was cut by 0 bases, the J end by 0 bases, with 15 bases between. Germline V CDR1 and CDR2: PRHDT, FYEKMQ (reference sequence). The length of the CDR3 is 18 residues. The entire variable domain, with the rest obtained from reference TRBV13 and TRBJ1-5, is as follows: AAGVIQSPRHLIKEKRETATLKCYPIPRHDTVYWYQQGPGQDPQFLISFYEKMQSDKGSIPDRFSAQQFSDYHSELNMSSLELGDSALYFCASSLGRYRRNSNQPQHFGDGTRLSIL.

The rearrangement links TRBV14 to TRBJ2-1; 8 bases are shared with TRBD2. Trimming removed 1 base from V and 8 bases from J; junction bases left unmatched: 4. The CDR3 is made up of 14 amino acids. Germline CDR1 reads SGHDN; CDR2 reads FVKESK. The CDR3 is CASSQGLAWHEQFF. The CDR3, as DNA: TGTGCCAGCAGCCAAGGACTAGCGTGGCATGAGCAGTTCTTC.

The V gene is TRBV5-4, the J gene TRBJ1-1; D is undetermined. Germline values: CDR1 SGHNT, CDR2 YYREEE (reference sequence). Trimming left V 3 bases short and J 1 base short, with 7 bases between. This CDR3 region has 13 residues. This CDR3 is CASSSDKNTEAFF. The CDR3 nucleotides are TGTGCCAGCAGCTCCGACAAGAACACTGAAGCTTTCTTT.

The J gene is TRBJ2-6, the V gene TRBV2; D perhaps matches TRBD1 (5 bases). CDR1 SNHLY and CDR2 FYNNEI come from the germline V gene. V lost 7 bases, J lost 4 bases, and 14 bases lay in between. The CDR3 runs to 15 residues. CDR3 loop: CASNTRVLGANVLTF. As DNA, the CDR3 is TGTGCCAGCAACACCAGGGTTCTGGGGGCCAACGTCCTGACTTTC.

This chain connects TRBV3-1 (or the pseudogene TRBV3-2) to TRBJ2-1; 9 bases line up with TRBD2. CDR3 length: 15 amino acids. Trimming at V came to 0 bases and at J to 10 bases, leaving 7 bases not matched to a gene. CDR1 LGHDT and CDR2 YNNKEL come from the germline V gene (reference sequence). The chain's CDR3 is CASSQDILAGREQFF. The CDR3 DNA reads as TGTGCCAGCAGCCAAGATATCCTAGCGGGGAGGGAGCAGTTCTTC.

J is TRBJ1-4 and V is TRBV3-1 (or the pseudogene TRBV3-2); D is possibly TRBD1 (6 bases). Germline CDR1 LGHDT, CDR2 YNNKEL (reference sequence). The CDR3 is made up of 17 amino acids. The ends were cut back, 0 bases at V and 4 bases at J, with 15 bases in the middle. The CDR3 DNA reads TGTGCCAGCAGCCAAGATTCGAGGAAAGGGGGTAATGAAAAACTGTTTTTT. This translates into CASSQDSRKGGNEKLFF.

This chain uses TRBV18 with TRBJ1-3, with a possible D match to TRBD1 (5 bases). The germline V gene encodes CDR1 KGHSH and CDR2 LQKENI. V was cut by 2 bases and J by 2 bases, with 13 bases left in between. This CDR3 region has 16 residues. The CDR3 loop reads CASSPSGTSTGNTIYF. CDR3 bases: TGTGCCAGCTCACCAAGCGGGACGTCTACTGGAAACACCATATATTTT.

This chain uses TRBV19 with TRBJ2-1; possible D gene TRBD1, 5 bases. The germline V gene has CDR1 LNHDA and CDR2 SQIVND (reference sequence). V lost 8 bases and J 5 bases, leaving 16 bases between the germline ends. The CDR3 is made up of 14 amino acids. The CDR3 protein is CASRSLGQNNEQFF. As DNA, the CDR3 is TGTGCCAGTCGTTCGTTGGGGCAAAACAATGAGCAGTTCTTC. The variable domain in full, with the rest retrieved from reference TRBV19 and TRBJ2-1, is DGGITQSPKYLFRKEGQNVTLSCEQNLNHDAMYWYRQDPGQGLRLIYYSQIVNDFQKGDIAEGYSVSREKKESFPLTVTSAQKNPTAFYLCASRSLGQNNEQFFGPGTRLTVL.

This sequence joins TRBV28 and TRBJ2-7, with 8 bases identical to TRBD2. The germline V gene encodes CDR1 MDHEN and CDR2 SYDVKM. V trimming: 10 bases; J trimming: 3 bases; junction bases outside the gene matches: 17. There are 16 residues in the CDR3. The CDR3, as DNA: TGTGCCACTAGATTGCGGGGGGCTACAGCGAACTACGAGCAGTACTTC. Amino acids: CATRLRGATANYEQYF.

The rearrangement uses TRBV6-1 and TRBJ1-5; D is unresolved. CDR3 size: 14 residues. Germline V gene sequence: CDR1 MNHNS, CDR2 SASEGT. V was clipped by 2 bases and J by 3 bases, with 8 bases between them. Written as DNA, the CDR3 is TGTGCCAGCAGTGAAAAACAGTCCAATCAGCCCCAGCATTTT. It translates to CASSEKQSNQPQHF.

This clone occurred once. The V gene is TRBV5-6, the J gene TRBJ1-2, with TRBD1 identical over 7 bases. The CDR3 loop spans 14 amino acids. CDR1 is SGHDT and CDR2 is YYEEEE in the germline V gene. Trimming took 2 bases from V and 8 from J; bases not matched to a gene: 9. The chain's CDR3 is CASSFGEGAGGYTF. CDR3 DNA sequence: TGTGCCAGCAGCTTCGGAGAGGGGGCGGGAGGCTACACCTTC.

The chain joins TRBV28 to TRBJ2-7; 7 nucleotides match TRBD2. The CDR3 consists of 13 residues. The germline V gene encodes CDR1 MDHEN and CDR2 SYDVKM. J lost 6 bases, V lost 8 bases, and 10 bases had no gene match. For the CDR3, the DNA is TGTGCCAGCCGCTTCCGGGACTACGGCGAGCAGTACTTC. It is translated as CASRFRDYGEQYF. Full variable domain (rest looked up from reference TRBV28 and TRBJ2-7): DVKVTQSSRYLVKRTGEKVFLECVQDMDHENMFWYRQDPGLGLRLIYFSYDVKMKEKGDIPEGYSVSREKKERFSLILESASTNQTSMYLCASRFRDYGEQYFGPGTRLTVT.

V and J are TRBV7-2 and TRBJ2-7, with D possibly being TRBD1 (6 bases). Germline CDR1 SGHTA, CDR2 FQGNSA. The CDR3 consists of 15 residues. Trimming took off 5 bases at V and 3 bases at J, with 17 bases between the two ends. In DNA, the CDR3 is TGTGCCAGCAGCCCCGAATGGACAGTATTCTACGAGCAGTACTTC. Translation gives CASSPEWTVFYEQYF.

This sequence joins TRBV27 and TRBJ2-3; 10 bases align to TRBD2. With 6 bases clipped from V and 3 bases from J, the junction kept 3 bases outside the gene matches. Germline V CDR1 and CDR2: MNHEY, SMNVEV (reference sequence). The CDR3 contains 14 residues. The CDR3 region is CASRASGSTDTQYF. Here the CDR3 DNA reads TGTGCCAGCAGGGCTAGCGGGAGTACAGATACGCAGTATTTT.

The J gene is TRBJ2-4, the V gene TRBV1; the table assigns TRBD1, which was not confirmed against the DNA. TRBV1 is a pseudogene locus. CDR3 length: 16 amino acids. CDR3 sequence: CTSSLSDILAKNIQYF. The CDR3 region has the DNA TGCACCAGCAGCCTTTCGGACATTCTAGCCAAAAACATTCAGTACTTC.

The rearrangement joins TRBV6-5 to TRBJ2-5, with D perhaps TRBD1 (6 bases). The CDR3 consists of 14 residues. From germline, CDR1 is MNHEY and CDR2 SVGAGI. V gave up 7 bases and J gave up 5 bases, with 17 bases separating them. The CDR3 DNA is TGTGCCAGCACGCAGGGGAAGTTCTTTGAGACCCAGTACTTC. As protein: CASTQGKFFETQYF.

The V call is TRBV3-1 (or the pseudogene TRBV3-2), the J call TRBJ2-2; no firm D call. This CDR3 is built from 13 residues. The germline CDR1 and CDR2 sequences are LGHDT and YNNKEL (reference sequence). With 4 bases removed from V and 7 bases from J, the gap between germline ends came to 10 bases. The CDR3 DNA reads as TGTGCCAGCAGCCCACCCGGCGGCGGGGAGCTGTTTTTT. It codes for CASSPPGGGELFF.